Each of the 2 T cell receptor beta chains below was sequenced from the same sample in a study of blood T cells in healthy people across ages (dated by TCRdb to the mid-2010s). Library creation used 5' RACE. TCRdb shows the sequencer as Illumina HiSeq 2500. A second PCR of roughly 7 to 11 cycles was performed with a sample-barcoded 5' primer and a J-beta primer mix. Starting from the raw public reads, TCRdb applied fastp trimming at Q25, assembled clones with MiXCR and retained in-frame beta chains. Rows merge per CDR3 protein into single entries with the most common DNA and genes. The sample contains fewer than 800,000 distinct CDR3 sequences, around 48% of them found a single time. Of the sample, roughly 30% falls within the top ten clones. What was sequenced was blood. The receptor source for this set is a woman aged 55-75 years in good health.

This clonotype was recorded only once. The chain links TRBV20-1 to TRBJ2-3; D possibly uses TRBD1 or TRBD2 (6 bases each). The V gene lost 4 bases and the J gene lost 4 bases, with 21 bases spanning the gap. From germline, CDR1 is DFQATT and CDR2 SNEGSKA (reference sequence). The CDR3 runs 16 residues. The CDR3 sequence is CSATGRGWGQSDTQYF. The CDR3 DNA is TGCAGTGCTACAGGGCGGGGTTGGGGGCAATCAGATACGCAGTATTTT.

Note on this clonotype: Given a much more abundant clone one base away, this may be a read error. This sequence joins TRBV20-1 and TRBJ2-1, with 7 positions matching TRBD2. Germline CDR1 and CDR2: DFQATT and SNEGSKA (reference sequence). The CDR3 is 14 residues long. The CDR3 region is CSASGRTTYNKQFF. As DNA, the CDR3 is TGCAGTGCTAGCGGGAGGACGACCTACAATAAGCAGTTCTTC.